The 14 T cell receptor beta chains below come from one sample, sequenced in a study of blood T cell repertoires in COVID-19. Libraries were prepared by immunoSEQ multiplex PCR; TCRdb keeps only in-frame clonotypes and omits some of them. Here the sample spans about 90,000 clones, more than 85% being singletons. Sequenced input: peripheral blood. These receptors all come from a human donor with active COVID-19. The donor label of this sample is uncertain.

In this sample, this clone turned up once. This chain links TRBV6-4 with TRBJ2-1; 11 bases are a match to TRBD2. This CDR3 has 14 residues. Germline trimming cut 4 bases from V and 7 bases from J; bases unmatched to any gene: 3. The germline gives CDR1 MRHNA, CDR2 SNTAGT. CDR3 residues: CASSVTSGANEQFF. The CDR3 region has the DNA TGTGCCAGCAGTGTGACTAGCGGGGCTAATGAGCAGTTCTTC.

Concerning this clone: The junction departs from germline at one end; a sequencing error may be responsible. The chain joins TRBV6-1 to TRBJ2-7; tentatively, D is TRBD1 (6 bases). From germline, CDR1 is MNHNS and CDR2 SASEGT. CDR3 length: 15 amino acids. DNA of the CDR3: TGTGCCAGCAGTGAAAGCGCGGACGGACAGCCCCATCGGTCCTTC. It encodes CASSESADGQPHRSF.

The V call is TRBV7-8, the J call TRBJ1-6; D is possibly TRBD1 (6 bases). CDR3 size: 19 residues. Germline V CDR1 and CDR2: SGHVS, FQNEAQ. V lost 0 bases, J lost 9 bases, and 24 bases lay in between. CDR3 protein: CASSLAILRTGSIVSPLHF. The CDR3 DNA is TGTGCCAGCAGCTTAGCGATTTTAAGAACAGGGTCAATCGTTTCACCCCTCCACTTT.

V is TRBV4-1 and J is TRBJ2-1; TRBD2 aligns across 8 bases. The CDR3 sequence is 15 residues long. V lost 0 bases, J lost 2 bases, and 0 bases stayed unmatched. The germline CDR1 and CDR2 sequences are MGHRA and YSYEKL. CDR3 region: CASSQELAAYNEQFF. CDR3 nucleotide sequence: TGCGCCAGCAGCCAAGAACTAGCGGCCTACAATGAGCAGTTCTTC.

The chain recombines TRBV11-2 with TRBJ2-5; 9 bases agree with TRBD1. This CDR3 comprises 19 residues. Looked up from germline, CDR1 is SGHAT and CDR2 is FQNNGV. The ends lost 3 bases at V and 2 bases at J; junction bases unmatched: 16. CDR3 sequence: CASSLSPGQGVWGQETQYF. The DNA for the CDR3 is TGTGCCAGCAGCTTGTCCCCGGGACAGGGAGTATGGGGACAAGAGACCCAGTACTTC.

The V gene is TRBV6-5, the J gene TRBJ1-1; 11 bases fit TRBD1. CDR1 and CDR2 (germline): MNHEY, SVGAGI. CDR3 size: 14 residues. V lost 6 bases and J lost 1; bases outside the gene matches: 1. The CDR3 spells CASRGQGANTEAFF. Here the CDR3 DNA reads TGTGCCAGCAGAGGACAGGGGGCGAACACTGAAGCTTTCTTT.

This chain joins TRBV30 and TRBJ1-1, with D perhaps TRBD1 (5 bases). Deletions cut 5 bases from V and 1 base from J, with 8 bases between. The CDR3 has 12 residues. CDR1 GTSNPN and CDR2 SVGIG come from the germline V gene (reference sequence). The CDR3 region has the DNA TGTGCCTGGGTAGGGGAGAACACTGAAGCTTTCTTT. It translates to CAWVGENTEAFF.

V and J are TRBV5-1 and TRBJ1-2; D is possibly TRBD1 (5 bases). The germline V gene has CDR1 SGHRS and CDR2 YFSETQ. Trimming removed 5 bases at V and 7 bases at J, with 18 bases between. This CDR3 is 14 amino acids long. The CDR3: CASRDGQVVSGYTF. The CDR3, as DNA: TGCGCCAGCAGGGATGGACAAGTAGTGAGTGGCTACACCTTC.

Here the CDR3 reads CASSDGGRGDLAYNEQFF. CDR3 nucleotide sequence: TGTGCCAGCAGTGATGGAGGGCGGGGGGATTTGGCCTACAATGAGCAGTTCTTC. This chain uses TRBV6-4 with TRBJ2-1; 8 bases agree with TRBD2. The J segment lost 2 bases and the V segment lost 3 bases, leaving 12 bases of the junction unmatched. The CDR3 is 18 amino acids. Looked up from germline, CDR1 is MRHNA and CDR2 is SNTAGT.

This chain uses TRBV9 with TRBJ2-2; tentatively, D is TRBD2 (6 bases). The CDR3 sequence is 16 residues long. V was clipped by 0 bases and J by 1 base, with 10 bases between them. Germline CDR1 and CDR2: SGDLS and YYNGEE. DNA of the CDR3: TGTGCCAGCAGCGTAGAGGCGCGGGGGAACACCGGGGAGCTGTTTTTT. This codes for CASSVEARGNTGELFF.

The rearrangement links TRBV24-1 to TRBJ2-1; 10 bases agree with TRBD1. J was trimmed by 6 bases and V by 3 bases; bases with no gene match: 7. The CDR3 is made up of 16 amino acids. The germline V gene has CDR1 KGHDR and CDR2 SFDVKD. The CDR3 bases are TGTGCCACCAGTGATCTGGGACAGGGGCAAAGCAATGAGCAGTTCTTC. It specifies CATSDLGQGQSNEQFF.

V gene TRBV3-1 (or the pseudogene TRBV3-2) combines with J gene TRBJ2-3, with TRBD1 matching over 8 bases. V trimming: 1 base; J trimming: 2 bases; junction bases outside the gene matches: 5. Germline V gene lookup returns CDR1 LGHDT and CDR2 YNNKEL (reference sequence). The CDR3 is 16 residues long. CDR3 nucleotide sequence: TGTGCCAGCAGCCAAGCCGGGACAGGTACCACAGATACGCAGTATTTT. Amino acids: CASSQAGTGTTDTQYF.

The rearrangement uses TRBV19 and TRBJ2-7; 9 bases agree with TRBD1. CDR1 and CDR2 (germline): LNHDA, SQIVND (reference sequence). V was pared by 1 base and J by 5 bases, with 6 bases of the junction left unmatched. The CDR3 runs 15 residues. CDR3: CASSIVPGQGNEQYF. CDR3 in DNA: TGTGCCAGTAGTATAGTCCCCGGACAGGGGAACGAGCAGTACTTC.

The V gene is TRBV5-4, the J gene TRBJ1-1; 10 bases map to TRBD1. Germline values: CDR1 SGHNT, CDR2 YYREEE (reference sequence). V lost 4 bases and J lost 11; bases outside the gene matches: 5. This CDR3 region has 12 residues. The CDR3 loop reads CASSSGTGDAFF. In DNA, the CDR3 is TGTGCCAGCAGCAGCGGGACAGGGGACGCTTTCTTT.